This T cell receptor beta chain came from a study of T cell responses to AZD1222 COVID-19 vaccine. The length of the CDR3 is 14 residues. Germline CDR1 DFQATT, CDR2 SNEGSKA (reference sequence). Findings and limits, study-wide: White British donors predominated, females outnumbered males, and clonal diversity was possibly underestimated. Spike-wide vaccine-associated CD4 TCRs dominated at 160-218 and 743-854.

Method: immunoSEQ multiplex PCR; TCRdb's copy keeps in-frame clones and lacks some. The table lists 86,000 or so clones, 70% to 90% of them singletons. Details on this clone: Its antigen is currently unknown. A read error may produce the germline difference seen at one junction end.

The V and J genes are TRBV20-1 and TRBJ2-1; 8 bases fit TRBD2. The TCR comes from an adult who received the AZD1222 COVID-19 vaccine. This specimen was peripheral blood, taken 28 days after the second AZD1222 dose. CDR3 DNA: TGCAGTGCTAGTTACTTTCAGGGTACGGGAGGGAAAATCTTC. Translation: CSASYFQGTGGKIF.